This T cell receptor (beta chain) was captured in a study of T cells in localized non-small cell lung cancer. Study results and limitations: The highest T cell clonality was in uninvolved adjacent lung, above tumor. Detection in adjacent lung was observed for a median 57 of the top 100 tumor clones. One tumor region alone was sequenced, and heterogeneity therefore remains possible.

Of note for this clone: The antigen is undetermined.

TCRdb's copy holds only in-frame clones and misses some; the assay was immunoSEQ multiplex PCR. The data hold 70,000 to 95,000 clones, with approximately 91% observed a single time. Sequenced material: PBMCs, taken before any cancer treatment. This clonotype was sampled from a woman aged 35 to 70 with stage II squamous cell lung carcinoma.

The CDR3 here is CASTRTENIQYF. DNA of the CDR3: TGTGCCAGCACACGGACGGAAAACATTCAGTACTTC. The chain links TRBV21-1 to TRBJ2-4. TRBV21-1 is described as a pseudogene. The CDR3 runs 12 residues.